This T cell receptor beta chain was recovered during a study of blood T cell repertoires in COVID-19. Overall study context: The United States, Italy and Spain provided the acute and convalescent COVID-19 samples. Nucleic acid was either cDNA or gDNA, and it came from T cells, B-cell-depleted T cells, or PBMCs.

The CDR3 spans 19 residues. The V and J ends lost 5 bases and 0 bases, in that order; junction bases with no gene match: 14. Germline V gives CDR1 LNHDA, CDR2 SQIVND (reference sequence). Clinical history reported by participants formed the basis on which cohorts were assigned. Among Cohort 3 donors, those recovered had two negative PCRs, clearance, or symptom resolution. Sequencing used immunoSEQ multiplex PCR; TCRdb keeps in-frame clones, though not all of them. The sample holds about 180,000 clones; about nine tenths are singletons and the top ten take approximately 9.4%. The TCR was taken from a woman aged 18-30 years who had recovered from COVID-19. The material sequenced was PBMCs or T cells enriched from blood (not recorded which). This chain links TRBV19 with TRBJ2-5; 11 bases fit TRBD2. This CDR3 reads CASSGGRRGTSGYQETQYF. The CDR3, as DNA: TGTGCCAGTAGTGGGGGAAGGAGGGGGACTAGCGGTTACCAAGAGACCCAGTACTTC.